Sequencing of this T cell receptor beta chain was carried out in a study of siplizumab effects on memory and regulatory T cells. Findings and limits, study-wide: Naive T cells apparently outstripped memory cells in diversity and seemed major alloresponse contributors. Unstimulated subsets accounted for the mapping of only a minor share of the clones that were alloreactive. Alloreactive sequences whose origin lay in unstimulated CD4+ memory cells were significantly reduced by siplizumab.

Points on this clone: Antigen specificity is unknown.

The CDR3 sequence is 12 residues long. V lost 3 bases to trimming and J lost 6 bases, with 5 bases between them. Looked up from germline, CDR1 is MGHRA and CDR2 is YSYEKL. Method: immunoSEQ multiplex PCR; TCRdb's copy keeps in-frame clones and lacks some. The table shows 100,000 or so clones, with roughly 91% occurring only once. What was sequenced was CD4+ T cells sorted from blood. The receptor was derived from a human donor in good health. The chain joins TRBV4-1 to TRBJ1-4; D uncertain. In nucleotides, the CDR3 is TGCGCCAGCAGCCACCCATATGAAAAACTGTTTTTT. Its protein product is CASSHPYEKLFF.